The 3 T cell receptor beta chains reported below all come from one sample, sequenced in a study of radiotherapy plus CTLA-4 blockade in lung cancer. This table comes from immunoSEQ multiplex PCR, and its TCRdb copy is limited to in-frame clones, with some not included. The table lists tens of thousands of clones, around 79% of them singletons. The starting material was peripheral blood, obtained from a patient treated with radiotherapy plus ipilimumab. These receptors came from a human donor with non-small cell lung cancer who had a partial response to radiotherapy plus ipilimumab. Some clones in this sample may be carry-over from other donors' samples.

The chain recombines TRBV10-1 with TRBJ2-1; the D gene is possibly TRBD2 (7 bases). The CDR3 runs to 18 residues. V was clipped by 3 bases and J by 0 bases, with 18 bases between them. CDR1 is WNHNN, CDR2 SYGVQD, per germline (reference sequence). This CDR3 is CASSDSPFGGASYNEQFF. CDR3 DNA: TGCGCCAGCAGTGATTCCCCTTTTGGGGGGGCCTCCTACAATGAGCAGTTCTTC.

The J gene is TRBJ1-1, the V gene TRBV28; perhaps TRBD1 as D (5 bases). V lost 6 bases and J lost 6, with 17 bases in between. This CDR3 contains 14 residues. Looked up from germline, CDR1 is MDHEN and CDR2 is SYDVKM. Here the CDR3 reads CASSLIMQGAEAFF. The CDR3 DNA reads as TGTGCCAGCAGCCTTATAATGCAGGGTGCTGAAGCTTTCTTT.

DNA for the CDR3: TGTGCCAGCAGCCCGCGCCTAGCGGGGACAAACAATGAGCAGTTCTTC. As protein: CASSPRLAGTNNEQFF. V gene TRBV9 combines with J gene TRBJ2-1, with 9 bases that match TRBD2. The V gene end was trimmed by 4 bases and the J gene end by 5 bases; junction bases not matched to a gene: 10. Per the germline V gene, CDR1 is SGDLS and CDR2 is YYNGEE. The CDR3 runs 16 residues.